In this sample, the clone carrying this T cell receptor beta chain turned up many times. As yet, its antigen is unknown. This sample is drawn from a study of CD8 T cells in ankylosing spondylitis. Whole-study results and caveats: Typical of ankylosing spondylitis blood, it appeared, was a TCR beta motif of 7 or 8 highly homologous variants.

Between the trimmed V and J ends, which lost 6 bases and 0 bases, there was a span of 8 bases. The CDR3 extends over 14 amino acids. Per germline, CDR1 MGHRA and CDR2 YSYEKL. Making the TCR beta libraries involved quantitative 5'-RACE with molecular barcodes. TCRdb fed the 5' RACE reads into MiXCR, producing one record per CDR3 protein. The sample shows 650,000 to 800,000 distinct CDR3 sequences, under 20% of them seen only once. The sequencing input was blood, either unsorted or a sorted T cell fraction (not recorded which). This clonotype originated in a male donor with ankylosing spondylitis. The chain employs TRBV4-1 and TRBJ1-4; D gene unclear. CDR3 protein: CASRLGTTNEKLFF. CDR3 coding DNA: TGCGCCAGCAGGCTCGGAACAACTAATGAAAAACTGTTTTTT.